The T cell receptor beta chain described here comes from a study of cytotoxic CD8 clonotypes in ibrutinib-treated CLL (dated by TCRdb to the early 2020s). About the investigation overall: The cohort had 11 relapsed/refractory and around 16 treatment-naive patients; around 17 were IGHV unmutated. Cryopreserved peripheral blood mononuclear cells were obtained prior to treatment, at the time of response, and at either disease progression or sustained remission. Patients were still on ibrutinib when every remission and progressive disease sample was collected. Samples averaged roughly 280,000 productive templates and 94,082 productive rearrangements. Responses were partial in roughly 24 patients and complete in 2; after median around 72 months follow-up, about 14 stayed in remission and around 12 progressed. Longitudinal samples were available for 26 of the 86 trial participants. The response samples were drawn at a median of 12 months into treatment, with a range of about 6 to 36 months.

Taken from cysteine to phenylalanine, the CDR3 has 11 residues. Only the CDR3 portion is preserved as DNA: 33 bases, with reading frame beginning at the first base. V is pared back by 9 bases and J by 8 bases, with 13 bases lying between the germline termini. Sequences MNHEY (CDR1) and SMNVEV (CDR2) are obtained from the germline V gene (reference sequence). On a MiSeq, deep resolution sequencing aimed for a depth between 1 in 1 million and 1 in 200,000 T cells, with each clonotype covered approximately 9.8x on average. The immunoSEQ hsTCRB Kit was used to generate TCR beta libraries. Under the source paper's analysis protocol: Data were analyzed with ImmunoSEQ Data Assistant and ImmunoSEQ Analyzer, with V, D and J genes assigned per IMGT definitions. Clonality, which ranges from 0 to 1, was calculated as one minus the normalized Shannon entropy of productive rearrangement frequencies. Only overrepresented clonotypes making up at least 0.05% of each patient's repertoire were included in the public clonotype analysis. Approximately 12 repertoires from age-matched healthy donors, obtained from immuneACCESS, served as clonality controls. Imported from immuneACCESS, the table was reduced by TCRdb to in-frame sequences with V and J called. These copies leave out some clones; in studies compared against another copy, an unresolved V gene accounts for under half, and the cause of the remainder is not known. V, J and clone size are those of that table, while D and trimming were read from the DNA. Across this sample there are about 160,000 clones, with more than 65% seen only once. The ten largest clones add up to roughly 2% of the sample.

Turning to this clone: Its antigen has not been determined. Base qualities are not at hand, and no much larger clone is one base apart.

General study outcomes and caveats: Sampling times were not matched between patients in sustained remission and patients whose disease was progressing, and lymph node repertoires were not examined. Public clonotypes were rare and either shrank or stayed stable during treatment, and the rise in clonality at ibrutinib response reflected expansion of private clonotypes. At ibrutinib response clonality went up, during sustained remission it held steady, and at progression it dropped back toward baseline. Baseline clonality exceeded that of age-matched healthy donors and correlated strongly with circulating CD8+ T-cell counts.

The meaning of the sample's time point label: roughly 12 months on ibrutinib. For TCR beta library preparation, approximately 2 micrograms of genomic DNA were isolated from cryopreserved PBMCs. High-throughput TCR beta sequencing was performed on longitudinal blood samples from CLL patients receiving ibrutinib monotherapy. The patients took part in an open-label, single-center phase 2 trial of ibrutinib monotherapy. This chain joins TRBV27 to TRBJ1-1; TRBD1 is perhaps the D gene, given 5 matching bases. The source is a human donor with chronic lymphocytic leukemia. The sequencing here drew on PBMCs, taken after 12 months of ibrutinib treatment. The CDR3 in this case is CASWGRKEAFF. The DNA is as follows: TGTGCCAGTTGGGGACGGAAAGAAGCTTTCTTT.